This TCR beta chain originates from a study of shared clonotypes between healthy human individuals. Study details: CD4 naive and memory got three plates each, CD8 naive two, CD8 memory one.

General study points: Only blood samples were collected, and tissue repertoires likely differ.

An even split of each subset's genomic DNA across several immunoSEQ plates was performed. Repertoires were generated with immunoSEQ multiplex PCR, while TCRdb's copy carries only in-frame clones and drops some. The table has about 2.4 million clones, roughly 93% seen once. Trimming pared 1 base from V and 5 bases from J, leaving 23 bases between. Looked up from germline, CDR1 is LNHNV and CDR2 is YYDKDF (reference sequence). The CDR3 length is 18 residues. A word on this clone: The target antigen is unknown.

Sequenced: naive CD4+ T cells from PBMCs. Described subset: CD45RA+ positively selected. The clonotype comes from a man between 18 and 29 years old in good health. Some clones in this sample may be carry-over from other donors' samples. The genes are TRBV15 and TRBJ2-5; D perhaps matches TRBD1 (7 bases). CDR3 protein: CATSRVSGGGGLGETQYF. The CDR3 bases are TGTGCCACCAGCAGAGTGAGCGGCGGAGGGGGCTTAGGGGAGACCCAGTACTTC.